The present T cell receptor beta chain was sequenced within a study of CXCR3-negative and CXCR3-positive naive CD8 T cells. Notes on the study in general: Comparison of naive cells showed more hydrophobic TRB CDR3s in CXCR3-positive than in CXCR3-negative naive cells. In cryopreserved cells, CXCR3 expression partially decreased, and fresh PBMCs were used in most assays. No difference in surface CD5 was seen between naive subsets, and TCR strength was inferred from TRB CDR3 properties.

This CDR3 has 17 amino acids. The libraries of TRB cDNA were prepared using 5' RACE with UMI labels. TCRdb reprocessed the 5' RACE reads, keeping one entry per CDR3 protein, no DNA. Its clone listing holds about 110,000 distinct CDR3 sequences. Note on this clonotype: No antigen is known for it.

This sequence joins TRBV12-3 or TRBV12-4 and TRBJ2-7; TCRdb's D gene call, TRBD1, goes unchecked for lack of DNA. The sequenced sample consisted of naive CXCR3+ CD8+ T cells from blood. The subset denotes: CD45RO-CCR7+CD27+CD95- naive CD8+ T cells expressing CXCR3 (TNR3+). The source is a human donor in good health. Some clones in this sample may be carry-over from other donors' samples. The CDR3 spells CASSQRTGDVPPGEQYF.